This T cell receptor beta chain was found in a study of blood T cells in healthy people across ages. The germline gives CDR1 SGHRS, CDR2 YFSETQ. V lost 4 bases, J lost 5 bases, and 16 bases lay in between. The CDR3 runs to 15 residues. Then a second PCR, running roughly 7 to 11 cycles, was carried out with a sample-barcoded 5' primer and a J-beta primer mix. Each cDNA molecule received a tag from a template-switch adaptor that had 12 random nucleotides. TCRdb re-called the 5' RACE reads with MiXCR, one entry per CDR3 protein. The sample includes 1.5 million or so distinct CDR3 sequences, roughly 43% of them seen just once.

This TCR came from a young woman in good health. Sequencing was carried out using blood. V gene TRBV5-1 combines with J gene TRBJ2-1; D tentatively fits TRBD1 or TRBD2 (5 bases each). The CDR3, as DNA: TGCGCCAGCAGCCTTACGGGACCGACCCACAATGAGCAGTTCTTC. The encoded protein is CASSLTGPTHNEQFF.